The clone carrying this T cell receptor beta chain showed up many times. This entry comes from a study of T cells in Graves' hyperthyroidism and ophthalmopathy. Using RNA transcripts as the source, TCR beta CDR3 regions were amplified. During a first-round RT-PCR of the TCR CDR3, the HTBI primer set was used. Using its own MiXCR run on the multiplex PCR reads, TCRdb lists one record per CDR3 protein. In the table there are fewer than 450,000 distinct CDR3 sequences, around an eighth of which are singletons. J gave up 5 bases and V 3 bases, and 4 bases lay outside the gene matches. The CDR3 runs 15 residues. From germline, CDR1 is MNHNS and CDR2 SASEGT.

V is TRBV6-1 and J is TRBJ2-1, with TRBD2 matching 10 bases. This TCR was recovered from a man aged 45-65 years with Graves' ophthalmopathy. Input material: blood. The CDR3 coding sequence is TGTGCCAGCAGTGACCGGACTAGCGGCAACAATGAGCAGTTCTTC. Amino acids: CASSDRTSGNNEQFF.